The 4 T cell receptor beta chains given below trace back to one sample, sequenced in a study of prognosis after radiotherapy for stage I lung cancer. Multiplex PCR, run in two rounds, amplified TCR beta CDR3 from genomic DNA. TRBV and TRBJ genes each had their own specific primers in first-round PCR. TCRdb reanalysed the multiplex PCR reads using MiXCR and keeps one entry per CDR3 protein. The data hold 30,000 to 35,000 distinct CDR3 sequences, with roughly 52% observed a single time. Sequences were derived from PBMCs, sampled before or after stereotactic body radiation therapy (not recorded which). These TCRs come from a donor aged 50 or older with non-small cell lung cancer.

This clonotype was seen ten or more times. V usage is TRBV6-1 and J usage is TRBJ1-1, with 12 bases matching TRBD1. The CDR3 consists of 18 residues. The germline V gene encodes CDR1 MNHNS and CDR2 SASEGT. J gave up 3 bases and V 6 bases, and 14 bases lay outside the gene matches. The CDR3 sequence is CASRTLIGTGGVYTEAFF. The CDR3 DNA sequence: TGTGCCAGCAGGACCCTCATTGGGACAGGGGGCGTTTACACTGAAGCTTTCTTT.

This clonotype was detected ten times or more. Being one base from a much bigger clone, this may be a read error. The chain has TRBV6-1 and TRBJ2-1; D perhaps matches TRBD1 (5 bases). Germline CDR1 is MNHNS and CDR2 is SASEGT. The CDR3 covers 13 residues. V gave up 6 bases and J gave up 2 bases, with 8 bases separating them. The chain's CDR3 is CASRGRAYNEQFF. In DNA form, the CDR3 reads TGTGCCAGCAGGGGCAGGGCCTACAATGAGCAGTTCTTC.

The rearrangement uses TRBV14 and TRBJ2-2; D perhaps matches TRBD2 (5 bases). The V gene's germline CDR1 is SGHDN and CDR2 FVKESK. V was pared by 4 bases and J by 5 bases, with 11 bases between. This CDR3 is built from 14 residues. The CDR3 nucleotides read TGTGCCAGCAGCCCTAGGGAGCGAACCGGGGAGCTGTTTTTT. This gives the protein CASSPRERTGELFF.

This clonotype was counted once. The chain employs TRBV7-2 and TRBJ2-1, with 9 bases identical to TRBD2. This CDR3 has 18 residues. With 5 bases clipped from V and 8 bases from J, the junction kept 19 bases outside the gene matches. Germline V CDR1 and CDR2: SGHTA, FQGNSA. The CDR3 nucleotides are TGTGCCAGCAGCCCGGGGGGGAATAGCGGGAGCCATTGGGATGAGCAGTTCTTC. Its protein is CASSPGGNSGSHWDEQFF.